This TCR beta chain was found in a study of spatial heterogeneity in lung cancer. Overall study: The mean occurrence of each unique TCR and UMI combination in raw reads exceeded ten. General study points: At tumor resection, ubiquitous expanded TCRs were detected in blood more often than later.

This CDR3 has 11 residues. Between the trimmed V and J ends, which lost 5 bases and 3 bases, there was a span of 7 bases. The V gene's germline CDR1 is SQVTM and CDR2 ANQGSEA. In its sample, this clonotype was seen a few times. The antigen remains undetermined. The time point is: sample taken at primary tumor resection. Tumor, nontumor lung or frozen PBMC supplied whole RNA, sequenced without sorting. Donation came from about 72 patients with untreated early-stage non-small cell lung cancer. MiXCR was run by TCRdb on the 5' RACE reads, yielding one entry per CDR3 protein. The sample has 77,000 or so distinct CDR3 sequences, 15% to 25% seen once.

This clonotype originated in a male donor with early-stage non-small cell lung cancer. The specimen comprised PBMCs, sampled at surgery. The rearrangement joins TRBV29-1 to TRBJ1-1; no clear D gene. CDR3 amino acids: CSVPLDTEAFF. CDR3 DNA sequence: TGCAGCGTTCCTCTGGACACTGAAGCTTTCTTT.